The next 18 T cell receptor beta chains were all read from a single sample in a study of blood T cells in healthy people across ages. Sample-barcoded 5' priming and a J-beta primer mix drove a second PCR of 7 to 11 cycles. TCRdb re-derived calls from the 5' RACE reads in MiXCR, one entry per CDR3 protein. This table holds hundreds of thousands of distinct CDR3 sequences, around 45% found once. What was sequenced was blood. The receptors shown here come from a man of 80 years or more in good health.

The chain combines TRBV29-1 with TRBJ2-7, with a possible D match to TRBD1 (7 bases). V lost 4 bases to trimming and J lost 2 bases, with 21 bases between them. The length of the CDR3 is 16 residues. CDR1 is SQVTM and CDR2 is ANQGSEA in the germline V gene. The CDR3: CSVGGPEGANPYEQYF. The DNA of the CDR3 is TGCAGCGTTGGGGGCCCGGAGGGGGCGAACCCCTACGAGCAGTACTTC.

This clonotype came up a few times. CDR3 amino acids: CASSSGLAGSNTGELFF. CDR3 bases: TGCGCCAGCAGCTCAGGACTAGCGGGATCGAACACCGGGGAGCTGTTTTTT. The chain carries TRBV5-1 and TRBJ2-2, with 12 bases lining up with TRBD2. This CDR3 comprises 17 residues. CDR1 and CDR2 (germline): SGHRS, YFSETQ. Germline trimming cut 3 bases from V and 0 bases from J; bases unmatched to any gene: 3.

This clonotype is a singleton in its sample. The rearrangement joins TRBV3-1 to TRBJ2-7; 11 positions agree with TRBD2. The J call is uncertain, as TRBJ2-5 better fits the DNA end. CDR1 is LGHDT and CDR2 is YNNKEL in the germline V gene (reference sequence). The CDR3 contains 16 residues. Written as DNA, the CDR3 is TGTGCCAGCAGCCGCGGGACTAGCGGACTTGGGGGGACCCAGTACTTC. This encodes CASSRGTSGLGGTQYF.

The V and J genes are TRBV10-3 and TRBJ2-7; 10 positions agree with TRBD2. With 6 bases clipped from V and 2 bases from J, the junction kept 4 bases outside the gene matches. There are 14 residues in the CDR3. Per the germline V gene, CDR1 is ENHRY and CDR2 is SYGVKD. The CDR3 loop reads CAIRRTSGAYEQYF. CDR3 coding DNA: TGTGCCATCAGAAGAACTAGCGGGGCCTACGAGCAGTACTTC.

This clonotype was observed a few times. The chain joins TRBV6-1 to TRBJ2-5; 7 bases fit TRBD1. V trimming: 1 base; J trimming: 11 bases; junction bases outside the gene matches: 7. The CDR3 is 13 amino acids. Looked up from germline, CDR1 is MNHNS and CDR2 is SASEGT. The CDR3 DNA reads as TGTGCCAGCAGTGAAGGACAGGGTATTGCGCAGTACTTC. Translated, it gives CASSEGQGIAQYF.

The genes are TRBV20-1 and TRBJ2-1; 12 bases match TRBD2. Trimming at V came to 3 bases and at J to 5 bases, leaving 17 bases not matched to a gene. The CDR3 is 19 amino acids. Germline-derived CDR1 and CDR2 are DFQATT and SNEGSKA (reference sequence). In nucleotides, the CDR3 is TGCAGTGCTAGCCAGGGGTTGACTAGCGGGAGTTCCTTGGACAATGAGCAGTTCTTC. Protein sequence: CSASQGLTSGSSLDNEQFF.

The chain couples TRBV20-1 to TRBJ2-3; no definite D call. V lost 2 bases and J 4 bases, leaving 10 bases between the germline ends. The CDR3 covers 13 residues. Germline CDR1 reads DFQATT; CDR2 reads SNEGSKA (reference sequence). CDR3 residues: CSARTLGADTQYF. The CDR3 nucleotides read TGCAGTGCTAGAACCTTGGGCGCAGATACGCAGTATTTT.

The sample holds a few counts of this clonotype. The V call is TRBV28, the J call TRBJ2-4; 12 nucleotides match TRBD2. The assigned J gene may be wrong: the sequence end matches TRBJ2-7 better. There are 17 residues in the CDR3. Germline loops: CDR1 MDHEN, CDR2 SYDVKM. The CDR3 sequence: CASSGLAGQLSFYEQYF. The CDR3 DNA follows: TGTGCCAGCAGTGGACTAGCGGGACAACTCTCATTCTACGAGCAGTACTTC.

The CDR3 DNA follows: TGCGCCAGCAGCCGCGGACAGGGATCCTACAATGAGCAGTTCTTC. Protein product: CASSRGQGSYNEQFF. The V and J genes are TRBV5-1 and TRBJ2-1, with 8 bases that match TRBD1. V lost 4 bases, J lost 1 base, and 4 bases stayed unmatched. Per the germline V gene, CDR1 is SGHRS and CDR2 is YFSETQ. The CDR3 runs to 15 residues.

V is TRBV27 and J is TRBJ2-5; TRBD2 matches 12 bases. Germline loops: CDR1 MNHEY, CDR2 SMNVEV (reference sequence). Trimming took 5 bases from V and 7 from J; bases not matched to a gene: 17. This CDR3 has 18 amino acids. CDR3 protein: CASSHGTSGYEGIGTQYF. The CDR3 DNA reads TGTGCCAGCAGTCACGGGACTAGCGGGTACGAGGGGATCGGGACCCAGTACTTC.

V and J are TRBV7-2 and TRBJ2-7; 14 bases fit TRBD2. The germline gives CDR1 SGHTA, CDR2 FQGNSA. CDR3 length: 16 residues. V dropped 5 bases and J dropped 8; count of bases not matched to a gene: 11. The CDR3 bases are TGTGCCAGCAGCCCCCAGACTAGCGGGAGGGCGAGCAAGCAGTACTTC. As protein: CASSPQTSGRASKQYF.

This rearrangement joins TRBV29-1 to TRBJ2-5; D possibly corresponds to TRBD2 (6 bases). The tail of the sequence fits TRBJ2-7 better, so the J call may be wrong. The CDR3 is 15 residues long. CDR1 is SQVTM and CDR2 is ANQGSEA in the germline V gene. The CDR3 spells CSVDNGGAIGYEQYF. The CDR3 bases are TGCAGCGTTGATAACGGGGGAGCCATCGGATACGAGCAGTACTTC.

The genes are TRBV24-1 and TRBJ2-4, with TRBD1 identical over 8 bases. With 4 bases clipped from V and 6 bases from J, the junction kept 4 bases outside the gene matches. The germline gives CDR1 KGHDR, CDR2 SFDVKD. The CDR3 loop spans 14 amino acids. The CDR3: CATSDLGTGNIQYF. CDR3 DNA: TGTGCCACCAGTGACCTCGGGACAGGAAACATTCAGTACTTC.

Details on this clonotype: A read error may be the cause here, since a much bigger clone is one base away. The V gene is TRBV20-1, the J gene TRBJ1-6, with D unclear. The CDR3 length is 17 residues. CDR1 is DFQATT and CDR2 is SNEGSKA in the germline V gene (reference sequence). The CDR3 protein is CGARDLGSSSYNSPLHF. As DNA, the CDR3 is TGCGGTGCTAGAGATTTGGGATCAAGCTCCTATAATTCACCCCTCCACTTT.

The rearrangement uses TRBV28 and TRBJ2-5, with D tentatively TRBD1 (6 bases). Between the trimmed V and J ends, which lost 1 base and 0 bases, there was a span of 15 bases. CDR1 is MDHEN, CDR2 SYDVKM, per germline. The CDR3 sequence is 17 residues long. CDR3 in DNA: TGTGCCAGCAGTTTATTAGGAACAGGGATTTACCAAGAGACCCAGTACTTC. Translation gives CASSLLGTGIYQETQYF.

This clonotype was seen at least ten times. The chain combines TRBV29-1 with TRBJ2-1, with 8 bases that match TRBD1. The ends lost 7 bases at V and 5 bases at J; junction bases unmatched: 7. Germline V CDR1 and CDR2: SQVTM, ANQGSEA. The CDR3 has 13 residues. The CDR3 DNA sequence: TGCAGCGGTAGGACAGGGCGTGACAATGAGCAGTTCTTC. It encodes CSGRTGRDNEQFF.

The chain combines TRBV20-1 with TRBJ2-2, with 11 bases aligning to TRBD1. V lost 6 bases to trimming and J lost 5 bases; unmatched junction nucleotides: 5. Germline values: CDR1 DFQATT, CDR2 SNEGSKA (reference sequence). The CDR3 is made up of 14 amino acids. The CDR3 region has the DNA TGCAGTGCATGGACAGGGGGCGATACCGGGGAGCTGTTTTTT. It codes for CSAWTGGDTGELFF.

This chain connects TRBV15 to TRBJ2-4; D is perhaps TRBD1 or TRBD2 (5 bases each). The germline CDR1 and CDR2 sequences are LNHNV and YYDKDF (reference sequence). Deletions cut 0 bases from V and 2 bases from J, with 14 bases between. CDR3 length: 17 residues. CDR3 residues: CATSRDGARGPKNIQYF. In nucleotides, the CDR3 is TGTGCCACCAGCAGAGACGGGGCCCGCGGCCCCAAAAACATTCAGTACTTC.